This T cell receptor beta chain was documented in a study of CXCR3-negative and CXCR3-positive naive CD8 T cells. Study-level points and caveats: Memory CD8+ cells showed much lower diversity, while both naive subsets displayed comparably high diversity. Naive subsets expressed similar surface CD5; TRB CDR3 features served to infer TCR strength.

UMI-tagged TRB cDNA libraries were built via 5' RACE. With the 5' RACE reads reprocessed, TCRdb shows one record per CDR3 protein and no DNA. Recorded for this sample: 45,000 to 70,000 distinct CDR3 sequences. Turning to this clonotype: Its antigen is unknown.

The sample comprised memory CD8+ T cells from blood. The receptor was derived from a human donor in good health. Some clones in this sample may be carry-over from other donors' samples.

The CDR3 reads CASSYGLIYEQYF. The rearrangement uses TRBV6-2 or TRBV6-3 and TRBJ2-7; TCRdb's assignment of TRBD2 cannot be checked, as there is no DNA. Germline values: CDR1 MNHEY, CDR2 SVGEGT. The CDR3 is 13 amino acids.